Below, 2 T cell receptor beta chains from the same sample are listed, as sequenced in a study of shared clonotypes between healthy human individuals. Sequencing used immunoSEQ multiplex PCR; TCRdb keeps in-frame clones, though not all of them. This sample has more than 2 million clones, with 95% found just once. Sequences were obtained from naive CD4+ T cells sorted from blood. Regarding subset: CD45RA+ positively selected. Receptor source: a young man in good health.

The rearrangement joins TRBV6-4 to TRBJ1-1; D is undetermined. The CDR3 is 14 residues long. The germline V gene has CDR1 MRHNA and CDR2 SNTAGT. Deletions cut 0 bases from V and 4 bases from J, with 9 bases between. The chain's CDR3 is CASSDSAGSTEAFF. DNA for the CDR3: TGTGCCAGCAGTGACTCCGCGGGTAGCACTGAAGCTTTCTTT.

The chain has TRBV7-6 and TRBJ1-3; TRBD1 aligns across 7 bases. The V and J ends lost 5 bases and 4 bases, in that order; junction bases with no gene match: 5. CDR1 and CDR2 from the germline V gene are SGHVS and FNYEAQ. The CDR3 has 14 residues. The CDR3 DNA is TGTGCCAGCAGCCCTCTGACAGGGGGAAACACCATATATTTT. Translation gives CASSPLTGGNTIYF.